This TCR beta chain was recorded in a study of blood T cell repertoires in COVID-19. In the study overall: COVID-19 samples collected from the United States, Italy and Spain covered acute and convalescent phases. The cDNA or gDNA used as material had been derived from T cells, B-cell-depleted T cells, or PBMCs.

This CDR3 is built from 12 residues. The germline CDR1 and CDR2 sequences are MNHEY and SVGAGI. This clone was recorded only once. At one of its ends the junction is not consistent with the germline gene, which may arise from a read error. Authors' analysis steps: The authors estimated nucleated cell counts from reference gene primer amplification. The method was immunoSEQ multiplex PCR; TCRdb's version includes in-frame clones alone and lacks a portion of them. V and J calls and clone size are copied from that table; D and trimming were computed from the DNA. This table has tens of thousands of clones, approximately 87% appearing once.

The origin of this receptor is a human donor in a cohort sampled during active COVID-19. The gene calls are TRBV6-5 and TRBJ1-2; the match to TRBD1 covers 8 bases. Material: peripheral blood. CDR3 DNA: TGTGCCAGCAGGAAAAGACAGGGGACAACTACTTTC. Its protein is CASRKRQGTTTF.